The 16 T cell receptor beta chains given below trace back to one sample, sequenced in a study of shared clonotypes between healthy human individuals. Profiled with immunoSEQ multiplex PCR; TCRdb holds only in-frame clones, not every one. The repertoire holds about 2 million clones, roughly 95% seen once, with roughly 1% in the top ten. Naive CD8 cells lacked CD45RO, underwent positive selection for CCR7 and left out terminally differentiated effector memory CD45RA+ cells. The sample taken for sequencing was naive CD8+ T cells sorted from blood. The origin of the receptors is a man younger than 35 in good health.

The genes are TRBV6-5 and TRBJ2-5; no reliable D call. The J call could be wrong; TRBJ2-7 is a better fit for the DNA end. CDR1 and CDR2 from the germline V gene are MNHEY and SVGAGI. The CDR3 runs 14 residues. The CDR3 DNA reads as TGTGCCAGCAGTTACGGGCACGGGTCCTACGAGCAGTACTTC. Amino acid sequence: CASSYGHGSYEQYF.

This clone was seen once. The gene calls are TRBV28 and TRBJ1-4; 7 bases are shared with TRBD1. This CDR3 has 14 amino acids. Unmatched junction bases numbered 5, after V lost 6 bases and J lost 4 bases. Germline V lookup: CDR1 MDHEN, CDR2 SYDVKM. CDR3 coding DNA: TGTGCCAGCAGAACAGGGGTGGATAATGAAAAACTGTTTTTT. Its protein is CASRTGVDNEKLFF. Drawing the rest from reference TRBV28 and TRBJ1-4, the complete variable domain is DVKVTQSSRYLVKRTGEKVFLECVQDMDHENMFWYRQDPGLGLRLIYFSYDVKMKEKGDIPEGYSVSREKKERFSLILESASTNQTSMYLCASRTGVDNEKLFFGSGTQLSVL.

The chain uses TRBV5-4 and TRBJ2-7, with D perhaps matching TRBD1 (6 bases). The V and J ends lost 1 base and 0 bases respectively, with 8 bases between them. Germline V gene data show CDR1 as SGHNT and CDR2 as YYREEE (reference sequence). The CDR3 contains 14 residues. CDR3 coding DNA: TGTGCCAGCAGCTTGAGGGGGACCTCCTACGAGCAGTACTTC. Translation: CASSLRGTSYEQYF.

This clone appeared once. The chain recombines TRBV13 with TRBJ2-7; 11 bases match TRBD1. The CDR3 is made up of 16 amino acids. CDR1 and CDR2 from the germline V gene are PRHDT and FYEKMQ (reference sequence). The V segment lost 1 base and the J segment 4 bases; nucleotides outside the gene matches: 6. CDR3 region: CASSLDRTGGAYEQYF. DNA of the CDR3: TGTGCCAGCAGCTTAGACCGGACAGGGGGCGCTTACGAGCAGTACTTC. Based on the CDR3 plus reference TRBV13 and TRBJ2-7, the full variable domain is AAGVIQSPRHLIKEKRETATLKCYPIPRHDTVYWYQQGPGQDPQFLISFYEKMQSDKGSIPDRFSAQQFSDYHSELNMSSLELGDSALYFCASSLDRTGGAYEQYFGPGTRLTVT.

The J gene is TRBJ2-5, the V gene TRBV10-2, with unresolved D. CDR3 size: 13 residues. Looked up from germline, CDR1 is WSHSY and CDR2 is SAAADI. V lost 3 bases, J lost 4 bases, and 9 bases lay in between. The CDR3, as DNA: TGCGCCAGCAGTGATTGGGGTGGAGAGACCCAGTACTTC. Amino acid sequence: CASSDWGGETQYF.

The chain couples TRBV5-6 to TRBJ2-7; the D is unclear. The V gene's germline CDR1 is SGHDT and CDR2 YYEEEE. The CDR3 sequence is 11 residues long. Between the trimmed V and J ends, which lost 3 bases and 4 bases, there was a span of 5 bases. CDR3: CASSSNYEQYF. The CDR3 DNA sequence: TGTGCCAGCAGCTCAAATTACGAGCAGTACTTC.

V is TRBV11-2 and J is TRBJ2-7; 9 nucleotides agree with TRBD1. CDR1 and CDR2 from the germline V gene are SGHAT and FQNNGV. V trimming: 3 bases; J trimming: 0 bases; junction bases outside the gene matches: 3. The CDR3 sequence is 15 residues long. CDR3 nucleotide sequence: TGTGCCAGCAGCTTGGGACAGGGCACCTCCTACGAGCAGTACTTC. Its translation is CASSLGQGTSYEQYF.

This chain connects TRBV11-2 to TRBJ1-1; D remains unclear. CDR1 SGHAT and CDR2 FQNNGV come from the germline V gene. Between the trimmed V and J ends, which lost 1 base and 5 bases, there was a span of 11 bases. There are 14 residues in the CDR3. This CDR3 is CASSLGAGRTEAFF. The CDR3 DNA reads TGTGCCAGCAGCTTAGGTGCGGGTAGGACTGAAGCTTTCTTT.

The rearrangement joins TRBV27 to TRBJ1-1; no firm D call. CDR3 length: 13 residues. Trimming took off 5 bases at V and 4 bases at J, with 11 bases between the two ends. Germline assignment: CDR1 MNHEY and CDR2 SMNVEV (reference sequence). The DNA of the CDR3 is TGTGCCAGCAGTACCGCGTTGGGCACTGAAGCTTTCTTT. Translated, it gives CASSTALGTEAFF.

V is TRBV28 and J is TRBJ2-7; D is possibly TRBD1 or TRBD2 (7 bases each). Germline V gives CDR1 MDHEN, CDR2 SYDVKM. V gave up 6 bases and J gave up 4 bases, with 19 bases separating them. There are 15 residues in the CDR3. For the CDR3, the DNA is TGTGCCAGCAGCCCCCCAGGGGGGGTTACATACGAGCAGTACTTC. Residues: CASSPPGGVTYEQYF.

The chain carries TRBV6-5 and TRBJ2-1; maybe TRBD2 (6 bases). Germline CDR1 is MNHEY and CDR2 is SVGAGI. The CDR3 covers 15 residues. V was cut by 7 bases and J by 2 bases, with 15 bases left in between. The CDR3 DNA follows: TGTGCCAGCACTGGGGGAGGACCCCCCTACAATGAGCAGTTCTTC. Encoded protein: CASTGGGPPYNEQFF.

The chain is built from TRBV4-3 and TRBJ1-2; the match to TRBD1 covers 10 bases. The CDR3 extends over 17 amino acids. V lost 0 bases to trimming and J lost 5 bases; unmatched junction nucleotides: 9. The germline CDR1 and CDR2 sequences are LGHNA and YSLEER. This chain's CDR3 is CASSQDEGDRGNYGYTF. DNA of the CDR3: TGCGCCAGCAGCCAAGACGAGGGGGACAGGGGAAATTATGGCTACACCTTC.

The genes are TRBV28 and TRBJ2-7, with a tentative D call TRBD2 (6 bases). The ends were cut back, 8 bases at V and 1 base at J, with 15 bases in the middle. CDR1 is MDHEN, CDR2 SYDVKM, per germline. This CDR3 is built from 14 residues. The CDR3 DNA reads as TGTGCCAGCCACCCTACTGGGGGGTCCTACGAGCAGTACTTC. It yields the protein CASHPTGGSYEQYF.

The chain uses TRBV27 and TRBJ2-1; D remains ambiguous. In germline, CDR1 is MNHEY, CDR2 SMNVEV (reference sequence). The germline V and J ends were trimmed by 3 bases and 9 bases, with 15 bases remaining between them. This CDR3 is 14 amino acids long. CDR3 in amino acids: CASSFSTLPSEQFF. The CDR3 DNA sequence: TGTGCCAGCAGTTTCTCGACGCTCCCCAGTGAGCAGTTCTTC.

The chain carries TRBV6-5 and TRBJ2-7; TRBD2 aligns across 7 bases. The V segment lost 4 bases and the J segment 3 bases; nucleotides outside the gene matches: 6. Germline V gene lookup returns CDR1 MNHEY and CDR2 SVGAGI. The CDR3 runs to 14 residues. CDR3 sequence (DNA): TGTGCCAGCAGTTTCGGCGGGAGTAGCTACGAGCAGTACTTC. Its translation: CASSFGGSSYEQYF.

The sample holds one count of this clone. This chain connects TRBV7-9 to TRBJ1-1, with D possibly being TRBD1 (5 bases). The CDR3 has 15 residues. The germline V gene has CDR1 SEHNR and CDR2 FQNEAQ (reference sequence). V lost 2 bases to trimming and J lost 12 bases, with 22 bases between them. As DNA, the CDR3 is TGTGCCAGCAGCTTATCCTTCGGGCAGGGCGGTATGACTTTCTTT. This encodes CASSLSFGQGGMTFF.